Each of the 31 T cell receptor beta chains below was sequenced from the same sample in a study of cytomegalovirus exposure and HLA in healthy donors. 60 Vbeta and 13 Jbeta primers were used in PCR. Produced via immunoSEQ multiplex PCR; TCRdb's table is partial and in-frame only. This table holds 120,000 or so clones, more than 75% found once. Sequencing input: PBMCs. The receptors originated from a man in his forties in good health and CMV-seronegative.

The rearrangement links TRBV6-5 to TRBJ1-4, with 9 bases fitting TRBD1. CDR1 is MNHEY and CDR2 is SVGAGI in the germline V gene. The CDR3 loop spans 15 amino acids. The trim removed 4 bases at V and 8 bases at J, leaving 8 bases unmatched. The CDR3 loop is CASSLGTGFEEKLFF. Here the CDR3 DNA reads TGTGCCAGCAGTTTGGGGACAGGGTTCGAGGAAAAACTGTTTTTT.

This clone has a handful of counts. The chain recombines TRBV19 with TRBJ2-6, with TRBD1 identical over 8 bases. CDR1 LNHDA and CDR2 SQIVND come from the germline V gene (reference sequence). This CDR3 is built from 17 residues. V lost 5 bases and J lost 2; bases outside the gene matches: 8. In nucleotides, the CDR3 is TGTGCCAGTAGTGGACGGGACAGGCGGACTGGGGCCAACGTCCTGACTTTC. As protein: CASSGRDRRTGANVLTF.

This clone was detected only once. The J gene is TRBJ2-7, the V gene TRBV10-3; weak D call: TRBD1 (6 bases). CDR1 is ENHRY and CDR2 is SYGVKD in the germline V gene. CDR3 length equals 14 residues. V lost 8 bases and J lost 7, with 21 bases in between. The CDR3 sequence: CAIAKGRDMEEQYF. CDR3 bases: TGTGCCATCGCTAAAGGCAGGGACATGGAGGAGCAGTACTTC.

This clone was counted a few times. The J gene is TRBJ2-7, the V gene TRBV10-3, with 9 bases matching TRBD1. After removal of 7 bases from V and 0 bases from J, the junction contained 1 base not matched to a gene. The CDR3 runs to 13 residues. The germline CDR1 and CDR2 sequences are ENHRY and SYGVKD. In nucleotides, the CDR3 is TGTGCCATCAAGGACAGGGGCTCCTACGAGCAGTACTTC. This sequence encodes CAIKDRGSYEQYF.

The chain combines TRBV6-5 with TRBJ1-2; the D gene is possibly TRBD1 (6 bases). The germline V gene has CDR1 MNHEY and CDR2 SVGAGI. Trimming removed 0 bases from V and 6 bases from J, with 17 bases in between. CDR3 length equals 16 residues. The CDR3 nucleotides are TGTGCCAGCAGTTACTCAAAGGCAGGGGCTTCAAATGGCTACACCTTC. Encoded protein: CASSYSKAGASNGYTF.

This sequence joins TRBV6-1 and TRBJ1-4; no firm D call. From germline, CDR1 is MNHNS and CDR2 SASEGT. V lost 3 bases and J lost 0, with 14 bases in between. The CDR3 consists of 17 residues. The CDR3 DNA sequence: TGTGCCAGCAGTGACCGCATCGGAGTGGCAACTAATGAAAAACTGTTTTTT. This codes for CASSDRIGVATNEKLFF.

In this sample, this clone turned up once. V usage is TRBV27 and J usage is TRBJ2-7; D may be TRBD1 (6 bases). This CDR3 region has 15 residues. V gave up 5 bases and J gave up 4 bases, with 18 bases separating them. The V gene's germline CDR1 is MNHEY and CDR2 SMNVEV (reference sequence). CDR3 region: CASSPLDRPRYEQYF. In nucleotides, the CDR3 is TGTGCCAGCAGTCCACTCGACAGGCCTCGGTACGAGCAGTACTTC.

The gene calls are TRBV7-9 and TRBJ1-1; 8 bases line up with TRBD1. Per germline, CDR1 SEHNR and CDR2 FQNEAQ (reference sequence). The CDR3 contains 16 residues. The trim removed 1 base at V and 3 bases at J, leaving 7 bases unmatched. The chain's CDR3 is CASSLGTGGDDTEAFF. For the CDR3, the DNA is TGTGCCAGCAGCTTAGGCACAGGGGGAGATGACACTGAAGCTTTCTTT.

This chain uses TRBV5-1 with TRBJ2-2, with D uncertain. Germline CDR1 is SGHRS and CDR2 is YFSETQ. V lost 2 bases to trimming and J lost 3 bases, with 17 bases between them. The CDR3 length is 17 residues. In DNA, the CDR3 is TGCGCCAGCAGCTTTCCCCCCCAGCGAGGTTACACCGGGGAGCTGTTTTTT. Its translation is CASSFPPQRGYTGELFF. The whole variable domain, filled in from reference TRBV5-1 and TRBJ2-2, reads KAGVTQTPRYLIKTRGQQVTLSCSPISGHRSVSWYQQTPGQGLQFLFEYFSETQRNKGNFPGRFSGRQFSNSRSEMNVSTLELGDSALYLCASSFPPQRGYTGELFFGEGSRLTVL.

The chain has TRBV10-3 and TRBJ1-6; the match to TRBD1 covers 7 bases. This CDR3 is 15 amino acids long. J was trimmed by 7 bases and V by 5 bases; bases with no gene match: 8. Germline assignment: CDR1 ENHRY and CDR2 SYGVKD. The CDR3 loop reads CAISPGQVGNSPLHF. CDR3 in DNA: TGTGCCATCAGTCCCGGACAGGTTGGGAATTCACCCCTCCACTTT.

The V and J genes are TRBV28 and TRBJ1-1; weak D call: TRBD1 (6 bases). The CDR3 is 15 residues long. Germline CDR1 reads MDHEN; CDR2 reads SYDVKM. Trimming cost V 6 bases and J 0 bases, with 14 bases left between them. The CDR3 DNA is TGTGCCAGCAGCTCCCCACAGGGTGTGAACACTGAAGCTTTCTTT. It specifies CASSSPQGVNTEAFF.

CDR3 residues: CATSTLGRNTQYF. The DNA for the CDR3 is TGTGCCACCAGCACTCTAGGTCGGAATACGCAGTATTTT. This chain links TRBV15 with TRBJ2-3; D not resolved. This CDR3 spans 13 amino acids. Trimming pared 4 bases from V and 7 bases from J, leaving 12 bases between. Germline V gives CDR1 LNHNV, CDR2 YYDKDF (reference sequence). Using reference TRBV15 and TRBJ2-3 for the parts outside the CDR3, the full variable domain is DAMVIQNPRYQVTQFGKPVTLSCSQTLNHNVMYWYQQKSSQAPKLLFHYYDKDFNNEADTPDNFQSRRPNTSFCFLDIRSPGLGDTAMYLCATSTLGRNTQYFGPGTRLTVL.

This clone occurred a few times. Here the CDR3 DNA reads TGTGCCAGCAGTTCAAGCTTTAATCAGCCCCAGCATTTT. Its protein product is CASSSSFNQPQHF. The V gene is TRBV6-5, the J gene TRBJ1-5; D is ambiguous. Trimming took off 4 bases at V and 4 bases at J, with 8 bases between the two ends. Per the germline V gene, CDR1 is MNHEY and CDR2 is SVGAGI. The CDR3 length is 13 residues.

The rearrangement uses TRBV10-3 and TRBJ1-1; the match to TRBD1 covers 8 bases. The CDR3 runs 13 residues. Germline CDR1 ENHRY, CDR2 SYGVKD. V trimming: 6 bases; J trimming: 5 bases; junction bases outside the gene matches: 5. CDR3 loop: CAISATGETEAFF. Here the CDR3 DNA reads TGTGCCATCAGCGCGACAGGGGAAACTGAAGCTTTCTTT.

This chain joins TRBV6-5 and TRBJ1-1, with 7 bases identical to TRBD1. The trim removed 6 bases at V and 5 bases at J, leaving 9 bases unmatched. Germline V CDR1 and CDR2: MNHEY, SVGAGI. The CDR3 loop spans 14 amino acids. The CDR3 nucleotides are TGTGCCAGCAGGGGAACAGGGGTTGGGACTGAAGCTTTCTTT. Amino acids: CASRGTGVGTEAFF.

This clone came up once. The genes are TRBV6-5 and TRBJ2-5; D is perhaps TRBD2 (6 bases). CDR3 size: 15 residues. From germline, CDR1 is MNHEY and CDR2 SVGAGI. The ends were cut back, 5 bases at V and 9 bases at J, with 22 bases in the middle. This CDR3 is CASSPAGRGYMAQYF. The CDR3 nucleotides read TGTGCCAGCAGTCCCGCGGGGCGGGGCTATATGGCCCAGTACTTC.

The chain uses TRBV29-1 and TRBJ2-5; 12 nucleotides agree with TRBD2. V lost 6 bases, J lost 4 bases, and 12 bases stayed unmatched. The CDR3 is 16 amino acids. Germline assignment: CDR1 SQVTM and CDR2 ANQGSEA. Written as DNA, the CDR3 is TGCAGCGTCCGGGGGCTAGCGGGGGGGCCAGGAGAGACCCAGTACTTC. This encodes CSVRGLAGGPGETQYF.

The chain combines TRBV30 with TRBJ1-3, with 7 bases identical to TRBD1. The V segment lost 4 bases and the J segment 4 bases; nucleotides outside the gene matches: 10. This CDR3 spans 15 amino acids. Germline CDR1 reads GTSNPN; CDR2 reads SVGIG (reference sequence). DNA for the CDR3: TGTGCCTGGACCGGCCTTGACAGGGTGGGAAACACCATATATTTT. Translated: CAWTGLDRVGNTIYF.

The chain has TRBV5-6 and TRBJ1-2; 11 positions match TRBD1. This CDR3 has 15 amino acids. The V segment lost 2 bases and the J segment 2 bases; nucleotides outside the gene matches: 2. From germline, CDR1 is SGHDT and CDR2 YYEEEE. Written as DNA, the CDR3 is TGTGCCAGCAGCTTAAGGACAGGGGGCAACTATGGCTACACCTTC. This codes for CASSLRTGGNYGYTF.

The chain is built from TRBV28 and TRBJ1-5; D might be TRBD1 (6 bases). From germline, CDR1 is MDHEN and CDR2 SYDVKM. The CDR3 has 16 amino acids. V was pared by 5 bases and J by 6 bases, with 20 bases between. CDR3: CASSNRGGSTGQPQHF. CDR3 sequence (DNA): TGTGCCAGCAGTAACCGGGGGGGCAGCACGGGTCAGCCCCAGCATTTT.

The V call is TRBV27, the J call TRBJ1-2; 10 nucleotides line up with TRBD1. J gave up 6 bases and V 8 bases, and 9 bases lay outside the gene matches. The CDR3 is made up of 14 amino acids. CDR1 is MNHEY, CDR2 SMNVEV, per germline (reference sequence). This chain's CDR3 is CASHRTGGVNGYTF. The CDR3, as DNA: TGTGCCAGCCATAGGACAGGGGGGGTAAATGGCTACACCTTC.

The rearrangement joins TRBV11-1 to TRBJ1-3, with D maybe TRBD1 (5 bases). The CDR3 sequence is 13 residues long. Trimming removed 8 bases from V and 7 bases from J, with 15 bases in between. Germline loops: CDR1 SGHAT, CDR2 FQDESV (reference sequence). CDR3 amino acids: CASSKEEGNTIYF. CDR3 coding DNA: TGTGCCAGCTCTAAAGAGGAGGGGAACACCATATATTTT.

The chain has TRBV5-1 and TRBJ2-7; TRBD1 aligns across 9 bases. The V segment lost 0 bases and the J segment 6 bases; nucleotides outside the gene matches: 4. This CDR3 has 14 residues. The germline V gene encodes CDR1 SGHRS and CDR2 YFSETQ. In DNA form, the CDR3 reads TGCGCCAGCAGCTTGGGGGGACAGGGCCGCGAGCAGTACTTC. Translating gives CASSLGGQGREQYF.

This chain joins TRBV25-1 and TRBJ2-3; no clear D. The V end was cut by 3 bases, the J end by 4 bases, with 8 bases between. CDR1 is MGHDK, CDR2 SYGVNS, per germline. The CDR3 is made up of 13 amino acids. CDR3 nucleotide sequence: TGTGCCAGCAGTGACCTAGGATCAGATACGCAGTATTTT. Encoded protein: CASSDLGSDTQYF. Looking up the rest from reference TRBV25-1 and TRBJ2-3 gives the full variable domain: EADIYQTPRYLVIGTGKKITLECSQTMGHDKMYWYQQDPGMELHLIHYSYGVNSTEKGDLSSESTVSRIRTEHFPLTLESARPSHTSQYLCASSDLGSDTQYFGPGTRLTVL.

DNA for the CDR3: TGTGCCAGCAGTGACCCGACAGGGAAGGACACTGAAGCTTTCTTT. Its translation is CASSDPTGKDTEAFF. The V gene is TRBV6-1, the J gene TRBJ1-1; 7 bases align to TRBD1. The CDR3 has 15 residues. The V gene end was trimmed by 3 bases and the J gene end by 3 bases; junction bases not matched to a gene: 7. In germline, CDR1 is MNHNS, CDR2 SASEGT.

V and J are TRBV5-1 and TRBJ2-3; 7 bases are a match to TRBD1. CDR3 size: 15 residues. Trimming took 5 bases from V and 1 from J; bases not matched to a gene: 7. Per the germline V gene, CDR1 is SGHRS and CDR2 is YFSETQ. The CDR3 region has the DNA TGCGCCAGCAGAAACTCTGGACAGGGCACAGATACGCAGTATTTT. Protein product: CASRNSGQGTDTQYF. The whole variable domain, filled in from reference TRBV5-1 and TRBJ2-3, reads KAGVTQTPRYLIKTRGQQVTLSCSPISGHRSVSWYQQTPGQGLQFLFEYFSETQRNKGNFPGRFSGRQFSNSRSEMNVSTLELGDSALYLCASRNSGQGTDTQYFGPGTRLTVL.

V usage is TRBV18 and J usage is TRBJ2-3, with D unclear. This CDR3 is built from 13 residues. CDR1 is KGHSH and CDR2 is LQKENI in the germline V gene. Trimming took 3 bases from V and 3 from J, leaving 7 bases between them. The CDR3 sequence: CASSPPFTDTQYF. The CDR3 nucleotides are TGTGCCAGCTCACCCCCGTTTACAGATACGCAGTATTTT.

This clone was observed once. The CDR3 sequence is CASSPAGGLNNEQFF. For the CDR3, the DNA is TGTGCCAGCTCACCAGCGGGGGGCCTCAACAATGAGCAGTTCTTC. The chain links TRBV18 to TRBJ2-1, with 8 bases lining up with TRBD2. J gave up 5 bases and V 2 bases, and 5 bases lay outside the gene matches. This CDR3 is 15 amino acids long. Germline values: CDR1 KGHSH, CDR2 LQKENI.

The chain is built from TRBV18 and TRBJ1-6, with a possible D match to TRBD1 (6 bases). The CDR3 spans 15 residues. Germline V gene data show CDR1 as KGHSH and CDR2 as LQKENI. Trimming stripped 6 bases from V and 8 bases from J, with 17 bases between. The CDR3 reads CASSLAMDSYSPLHF. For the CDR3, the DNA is TGTGCCAGCTCTCTCGCCATGGACAGTTATTCACCCCTCCACTTT. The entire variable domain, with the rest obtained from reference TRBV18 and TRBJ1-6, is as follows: NAGVMQNPRHLVRRRGQEARLRCSPMKGHSHVYWYRQLPEEGLKFMVYLQKENIIDESGMPKERFSAEFPKEGPSILRIQQVVRGDSAAYFCASSLAMDSYSPLHFGNGTRLTVT.

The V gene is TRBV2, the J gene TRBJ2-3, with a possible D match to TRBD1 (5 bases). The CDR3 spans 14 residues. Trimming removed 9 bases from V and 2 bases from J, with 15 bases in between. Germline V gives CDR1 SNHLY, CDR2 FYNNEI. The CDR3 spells CASLPTAFTDTQYF. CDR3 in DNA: TGTGCCAGTCTTCCGACAGCTTTCACAGATACGCAGTATTTT. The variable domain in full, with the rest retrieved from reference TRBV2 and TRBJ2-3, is EPEVTQTPSHQVTQMGQEVILRCVPISNHLYFYWYRQILGQKVEFLVSFYNNEISEKSEIFDDQFSVERPDGSNFTLKIRSTKLEDSAMYFCASLPTAFTDTQYFGPGTRLTVL.

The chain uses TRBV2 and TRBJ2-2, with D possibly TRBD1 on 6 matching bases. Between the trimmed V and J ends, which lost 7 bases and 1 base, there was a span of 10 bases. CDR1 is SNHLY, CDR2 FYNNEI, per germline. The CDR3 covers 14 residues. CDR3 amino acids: CASKRTENTGELFF. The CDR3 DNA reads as TGTGCCAGCAAAAGGACAGAGAACACCGGGGAGCTGTTTTTT.